Described below is a single T cell receptor (beta chain) sequence and its context. This CDR3 has 14 residues. Germline CDR1 SQVTM, CDR2 ANQGSEA. V trimming: 4 bases; J trimming: 3 bases; junction bases outside the gene matches: 7. Treatment in this sample: oral pan-JAK inhibitor, 5-10 mg twice daily. Alopecia areata patients provided lesional scalp punch biopsies and peripheral blood. This sample was included in a study of CD8+ T cells in alopecia areata. Once RNA had been extracted, it was reverse transcribed into cDNA to act as the sequencing template. Sequencing used immunoSEQ multiplex PCR; TCRdb keeps in-frame clones, though not all of them. The top ten hold around 4.3% of the sample, which has about 210,000 clones, 64% seen once.

Sequenced material: CD4+ T cells sorted from blood, taken at week 4, from a patient treated with tofacitinib. The chain combines TRBV29-1 with TRBJ2-3; 7 bases fit TRBD1. This TCR derives from a human donor with alopecia areata. The CDR3 DNA reads TGCAGCGTTGGACCGGGACAGCAAACAGATACGCAGTATTTT. As protein: CSVGPGQQTDTQYF.